These 21 T cell receptor beta chains came from one sample sequenced in a study of T cells in Graves' hyperthyroidism and ophthalmopathy. RNA transcripts yielded amplified TCR beta CDR3 regions. The HTBI primer set was used in a first-round RT-PCR of the TCR CDR3. One entry per CDR3 protein, called by TCRdb with MiXCR from the multiplex PCR reads. The data contain about 600,000 distinct CDR3 sequences, 14% of them singletons. The sample taken for sequencing was blood. The receptors derive from a woman aged 18-29 years with Graves' ophthalmopathy.

V gene TRBV6-1 combines with J gene TRBJ1-3, with D uncertain. V lost 5 bases and J 4 bases, leaving 15 bases between the germline ends. Per the germline V gene, CDR1 is MNHNS and CDR2 is SASEGT. This CDR3 contains 15 residues. The CDR3: CASSSAVNSGNTIYF. DNA of the CDR3: TGTGCCAGCAGTTCCGCCGTGAATTCCGGAAACACCATATATTTT.

This clonotype was counted ten times or more. The chain uses TRBV30 and TRBJ2-7; the D gene is possibly TRBD1 (5 bases). The germline V gene has CDR1 GTSNPN and CDR2 SVGIG (reference sequence). This CDR3 has 12 amino acids. Trimming stripped 1 base from V and 3 bases from J, with 7 bases between. CDR3 in DNA: TGTGCCTGGAGTGGACAGTACTACGAGCAGTACTTC. Translated, it gives CAWSGQYYEQYF.

J is TRBJ2-1 and V is TRBV5-6; D gene uncertain. Germline values: CDR1 SGHDT, CDR2 YYEEEE. The CDR3 consists of 12 residues. V lost 0 bases to trimming and J lost 14 bases, with 12 bases between them. The CDR3 nucleotides read TGTGCCAGCAGCTTGGCCATCAGCGCTAAGTTCTTC. Residues: CASSLAISAKFF.

This clonotype was seen only a few times. The chain recombines TRBV2 with TRBJ2-7; 8 positions agree with TRBD2. The germline CDR1 and CDR2 sequences are SNHLY and FYNNEI. CDR3 length: 17 residues. V gave up 4 bases and J gave up 0 bases; unmatched junction bases: 11. This CDR3 reads CASSGKAGGLSSYEQYF. Written as DNA, the CDR3 is TGTGCCAGCAGTGGAAAGGCGGGAGGCTTAAGCTCCTACGAGCAGTACTTC.

This clonotype was recorded a few times. This sequence joins TRBV9 and TRBJ2-5; tentatively, D is TRBD2 (7 bases). The germline CDR1 and CDR2 sequences are SGDLS and YYNGEE. There are 14 residues in the CDR3. Trimming pared 7 bases from V and 2 bases from J, leaving 15 bases between. The CDR3: CASGGGGAQETQYF. The DNA of the CDR3 is TGTGCCAGCGGTGGGGGGGGGGCGCAAGAGACCCAGTACTTC.

At least ten counts were recorded for this clonotype. V gene TRBV9 combines with J gene TRBJ2-7; 9 nucleotides line up with TRBD1. CDR1 and CDR2 (germline): SGDLS, YYNGEE. This CDR3 has 14 amino acids. The V and J ends lost 2 bases and 5 bases, in that order; junction bases with no gene match: 5. Written as DNA, the CDR3 is TGTGCCAGCAGCGTCGGACAGGGGTCCAACGAGCAGTACTTC. Amino acid sequence: CASSVGQGSNEQYF. Variable domain in full (rest from reference TRBV9 and TRBJ2-7): DSGVTQTPKHLITATGQRVTLRCSPRSGDLSVYWYQQSLDQGLQFLIQYYNGEERAKGNILERFSAQQFPDLHSELNLSSLELGDSALYFCASSVGQGSNEQYFGPGTRLTVT.

This clonotype came up many times. The rearrangement links TRBV27 to TRBJ1-2; 11 nucleotides align to TRBD1. The trim removed 5 bases at V and 5 bases at J, leaving 7 bases unmatched. Per germline, CDR1 MNHEY and CDR2 SMNVEV (reference sequence). The CDR3 consists of 15 residues. This chain's CDR3 is CASSKIGTGGYGYTF. Here the CDR3 DNA reads TGTGCCAGCAGTAAAATAGGGACAGGGGGATATGGCTACACCTTC.

In its sample, this clonotype was seen many times. V gene TRBV20-1 combines with J gene TRBJ2-1, with a weak D call TRBD2 (5 bases). V shed 3 bases and J shed 1 base, with 13 bases lying between them. In germline, CDR1 is DFQATT, CDR2 SNEGSKA (reference sequence). The CDR3 length is 15 residues. Written as DNA, the CDR3 is TGCAGTGCTAGGAGCTCCAGCGGATCCTACAATGAGCAGTTCTTC. Translated: CSARSSSGSYNEQFF.

Only a few counts were recorded for this clonotype. A much larger clone differs by one base, so this may be a read error. This sequence joins TRBV20-1 and TRBJ1-1, with 8 positions matching TRBD1. V trimming: 3 bases; J trimming: 6 bases; junction bases outside the gene matches: 6. The CDR3 contains 13 residues. Germline V gene data show CDR1 as DFQATT and CDR2 as SNEGSKA (reference sequence). CDR3 sequence (DNA): TGCAGTGCTAGTCAGGGGGCAGTCGCTGAAGCTTTCTTT. Protein: CSASQGAVAEAFF.

In this sample, this clonotype turned up many times. The CDR3 DNA reads as TGTGCCAGCAGCCCCCCATCGGGTACAGGGGTCTATGGCTACACCTTC. The encoded protein is CASSPPSGTGVYGYTF. V is TRBV3-1 and J is TRBJ1-2, with TRBD1 matching 7 bases. V was clipped by 4 bases and J by 4 bases; unmatched bases: 12. There are 16 residues in the CDR3. The germline V gene encodes CDR1 LGHDT and CDR2 YNNKEL (reference sequence). Variable domain in full (rest from reference TRBV3-1 and TRBJ1-2): DTAVSQTPKYLVTQMGNDKSIKCEQNLGHDTMYWYKQDSKKFLKIMFSYNNKELIINETVPNRFSPKSPDKAHLNLHINSLELGDSAVYFCASSPPSGTGVYGYTFGSGTRLTVV.

This clonotype was seen many times. This chain links TRBV28 with TRBJ2-7; 7 bases are a match to TRBD1. The CDR3 totals 13 residues. V shed 7 bases, J shed 0 bases, and the junction held 3 bases outside the gene matches. Looked up from germline, CDR1 is MDHEN and CDR2 is SYDVKM. The CDR3 region is CASTRGSSYEQYF. For the CDR3, the DNA is TGTGCCAGCACCAGGGGGTCCTCCTACGAGCAGTACTTC.

This clonotype was detected once. Its ends do not fully match the called genes, so a read error is possible. The chain couples TRBV12-3 or TRBV12-4 to TRBJ1-2; D is ambiguous. The CDR3 sequence is 13 residues long. As DNA, the CDR3 is TGTGCCAGCAGCCCGACGGCAAACTATGGCTGCACCTTC. Protein: CASSPTANYGCTF.

Ten or more counts support this clonotype. The CDR3 protein is CASILGNMNTEAFF. In nucleotides, the CDR3 is TGTGCCAGCATACTAGGGAACATGAACACTGAAGCTTTCTTT. The chain carries TRBV11-2 and TRBJ1-1, with unresolved D. V was pared by 7 bases and J by 0 bases, with 12 bases between. The CDR3 spans 14 residues. CDR1 and CDR2 from the germline V gene are SGHAT and FQNNGV.

There are many counts of this clonotype. V gene TRBV7-2 combines with J gene TRBJ2-3; maybe TRBD2 (6 bases). V lost 2 bases, J lost 1 base, and 7 bases lay in between. Germline CDR1 is SGHTA and CDR2 is FQGNSA. The CDR3 is 14 residues long. The CDR3 region has the DNA TGTGCCAGCAGCTTATGGGGGGGCACAGATACGCAGTATTTT. Amino acids: CASSLWGGTDTQYF.

This clonotype was observed at least ten times. The chain is built from TRBV20-1 and TRBJ2-7, with 8 positions matching TRBD1. Losses at the gene ends were 5 bases for V and 2 bases for J; bases not matched to a gene: 11. Germline V gene lookup returns CDR1 DFQATT and CDR2 SNEGSKA (reference sequence). This CDR3 region has 15 residues. The DNA of the CDR3 is TGCAGTGCTCCCGCCCCCGGGACAGGAGCCTACGAGCAGTACTTC. Translating it yields CSAPAPGTGAYEQYF.

This clonotype was seen a handful of times. The chain is built from TRBV7-2 and TRBJ1-1; D is undetermined. Trimming removed 1 base at V and 1 base at J, with 7 bases between. This CDR3 region has 14 residues. CDR1 SGHTA and CDR2 FQGNSA come from the germline V gene. CDR3 nucleotide sequence: TGTGCCAGCAGCTTAGGCTTCTGGAACACTGAAGCTTTCTTT. It encodes CASSLGFWNTEAFF. Based on the CDR3 plus reference TRBV7-2 and TRBJ1-1, the full variable domain is GAGVSQSPSNKVTEKGKDVELRCDPISGHTALYWYRQSLGQGLEFLIYFQGNSAPDKSGLPSDRFSAERTGGSVSTLTIQRTQQEDSAVYLCASSLGFWNTEAFFGQGTRLTVV.

The sample holds one count of this clonotype. CDR3 sequence reads: CASSALQGGYTEAFF. The CDR3 DNA reads TGTGCCAGCAGCGCACTACAGGGAGGGTACACTGAAGCTTTCTTT. This rearrangement joins TRBV6-1 to TRBJ1-1, with D perhaps TRBD1 (6 bases). V was shortened by 6 bases and J by 3 bases, with 17 bases between the two germline ends. Per germline, CDR1 MNHNS and CDR2 SASEGT. CDR3 size: 15 residues.

The chain couples TRBV11-2 to TRBJ2-1, with TRBD2 matching over 10 bases. The germline V gene encodes CDR1 SGHAT and CDR2 FQNNGV. This CDR3 is built from 16 residues. The V gene end was trimmed by 5 bases and the J gene end by 2 bases; junction bases not matched to a gene: 6. CDR3 loop: CASSARSGRAYNEQFF. The CDR3 DNA reads TGTGCCAGCAGCGCCCGGAGCGGGAGGGCCTACAATGAGCAGTTCTTC.

In its sample, this clonotype was seen many times. The gene calls are TRBV28 and TRBJ1-1; 7 bases fit TRBD1. Germline CDR1 reads MDHEN; CDR2 reads SYDVKM. Trimming at V came to 3 bases and at J to 4 bases, leaving 8 bases not matched to a gene. This CDR3 is 15 amino acids long. The CDR3 sequence: CASSLRQGGGTEAFF. The CDR3 region has the DNA TGTGCCAGCAGTTTGCGGCAGGGGGGCGGCACTGAAGCTTTCTTT.

This clonotype was picked up a small number of times. CDR3 coding DNA: TGTGCCAGTAACCCCGGGACAGGGACCTACGAGCAGTACTTC. Amino acids: CASNPGTGTYEQYF. The rearrangement joins TRBV19 to TRBJ2-7; 9 bases are a match to TRBD1. The germline V gene has CDR1 LNHDA and CDR2 SQIVND (reference sequence). The CDR3 spans 14 residues. The V gene end was trimmed by 7 bases and the J gene end by 2 bases; junction bases not matched to a gene: 6.

This clonotype was recorded at least ten times. V usage is TRBV6-1 and J usage is TRBJ2-5, with 9 positions matching TRBD2. Trimming cost V 5 bases and J 4 bases; bases outside gene matches: 11. Germline CDR1 is MNHNS and CDR2 is SASEGT. There are 16 residues in the CDR3. The CDR3 nucleotides are TGTGCCAGCAGTATTGGGTGGGGGCGGGAGGGAGAGACCCAGTACTTC. It translates to CASSIGWGREGETQYF.